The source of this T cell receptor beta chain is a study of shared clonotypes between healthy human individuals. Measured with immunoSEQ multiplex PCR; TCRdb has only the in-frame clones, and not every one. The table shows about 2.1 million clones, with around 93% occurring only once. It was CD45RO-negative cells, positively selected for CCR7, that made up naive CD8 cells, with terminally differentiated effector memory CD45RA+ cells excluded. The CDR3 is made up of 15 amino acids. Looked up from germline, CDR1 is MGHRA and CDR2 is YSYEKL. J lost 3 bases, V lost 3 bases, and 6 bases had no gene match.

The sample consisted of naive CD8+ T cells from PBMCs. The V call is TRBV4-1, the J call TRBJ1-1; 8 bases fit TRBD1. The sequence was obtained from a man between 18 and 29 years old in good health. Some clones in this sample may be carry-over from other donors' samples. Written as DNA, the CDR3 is TGCGCCAGCAGCCACTTCGGACAGGGAGACACTGAAGCTTTCTTT. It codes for CASSHFGQGDTEAFF.